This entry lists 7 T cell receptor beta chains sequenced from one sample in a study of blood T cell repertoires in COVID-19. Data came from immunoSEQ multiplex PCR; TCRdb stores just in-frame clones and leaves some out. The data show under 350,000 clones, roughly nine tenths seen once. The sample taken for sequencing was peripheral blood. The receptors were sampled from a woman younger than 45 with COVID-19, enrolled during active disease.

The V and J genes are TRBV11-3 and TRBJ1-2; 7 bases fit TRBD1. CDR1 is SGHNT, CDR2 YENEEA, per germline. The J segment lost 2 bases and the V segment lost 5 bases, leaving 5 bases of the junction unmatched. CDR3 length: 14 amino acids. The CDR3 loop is CASSPGTANYGYTF. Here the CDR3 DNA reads TGTGCCAGCAGCCCCGGGACAGCAAACTATGGCTACACCTTC.

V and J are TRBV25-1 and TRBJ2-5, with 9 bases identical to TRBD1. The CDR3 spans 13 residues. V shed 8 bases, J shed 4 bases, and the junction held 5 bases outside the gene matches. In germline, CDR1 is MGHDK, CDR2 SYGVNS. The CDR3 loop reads CASGYRGRETQYF. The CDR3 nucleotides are TGTGCCAGCGGTTACAGGGGGCGAGAGACCCAGTACTTC. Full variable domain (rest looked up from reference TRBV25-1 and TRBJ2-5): EADIYQTPRYLVIGTGKKITLECSQTMGHDKMYWYQQDPGMELHLIHYSYGVNSTEKGDLSSESTVSRIRTEHFPLTLESARPSHTSQYLCASGYRGRETQYFGPGTRLLVL.

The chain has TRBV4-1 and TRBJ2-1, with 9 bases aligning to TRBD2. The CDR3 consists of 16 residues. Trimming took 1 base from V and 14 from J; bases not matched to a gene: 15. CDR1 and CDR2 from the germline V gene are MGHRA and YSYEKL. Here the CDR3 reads CASSQGVSGGTKRKFF. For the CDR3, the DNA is TGCGCCAGCAGCCAAGGGGTTAGCGGGGGAACTAAGAGGAAGTTCTTC.

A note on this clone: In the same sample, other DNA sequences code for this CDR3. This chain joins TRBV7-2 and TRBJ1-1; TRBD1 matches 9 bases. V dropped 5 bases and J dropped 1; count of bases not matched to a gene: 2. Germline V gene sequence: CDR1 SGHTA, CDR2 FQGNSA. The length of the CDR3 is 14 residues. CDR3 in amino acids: CASSPTGGNTEAFF. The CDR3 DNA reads TGTGCCAGCAGCCCGACAGGGGGGAACACTGAAGCTTTCTTT.

CDR3 protein: CAWSVKGGGYEQYF. As DNA, the CDR3 is TGTGCCTGGAGTGTAAAGGGAGGGGGATACGAGCAGTACTTC. The chain links TRBV30 to TRBJ2-7; tentatively, D is TRBD2 (7 bases). CDR3 size: 14 residues. Trimming took off 0 bases at V and 4 bases at J, with 13 bases between the two ends. Germline CDR1 GTSNPN, CDR2 SVGIG (reference sequence).

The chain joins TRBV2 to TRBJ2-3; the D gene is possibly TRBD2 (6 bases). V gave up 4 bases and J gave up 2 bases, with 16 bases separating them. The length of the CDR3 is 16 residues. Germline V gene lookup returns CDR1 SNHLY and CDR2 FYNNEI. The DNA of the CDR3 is TGTGCCAGCAGTGGTGGGGCGGGCGGGGCCACAGATACGCAGTATTTT. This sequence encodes CASSGGAGGATDTQYF.

CDR3 protein: CASSSLVGTGSEQFF. The CDR3 DNA reads TGTGCCAGCAGCTCCCTAGTTGGGACAGGGTCCGAGCAGTTCTTC. This chain uses TRBV7-3 with TRBJ2-1; 9 bases align to TRBD1. This CDR3 is 15 amino acids long. V shed 4 bases and J 10 bases; nucleotides not matched to a gene: 11. The germline V gene has CDR1 SGHTA and CDR2 FQGTGA.